This TCR beta chain was captured in a study of vaccination effects on CD4 cells after COVID-19. With respect to this clone: No antigen is known for it.

V lost 4 bases and J 0 bases, leaving 12 bases between the germline ends. The CDR3 extends over 15 amino acids. Germline lookup yields CDR1 SQVTM and CDR2 ANQGSEA. After expansion with viral peptide pools in the ViraFEST assay, antigen-specific CD4+ T cells were sequenced. Once cultured for 10 days, the cells underwent separation to obtain CD4+ T cells. A positive SARS-CoV-2 PCR test fell between March and December 2020. Each participant was given two doses of one vaccine (BNT162b2 or mRNA-1273). Assay used: immunoSEQ multiplex PCR; TCRdb lists only in-frame clones, some missing. The sample yields about 15,000 clones, 65% to 80% seen once.

The genes are TRBV29-1 and TRBJ2-2; a possible D gene is TRBD2 (6 bases). This receptor was identified in a human donor who had a prior SARS-CoV-2 infection. The sequenced sample was CD4+ T cells from PBMCs cultured with HCoV-NL63 spike peptides, obtained after COVID-19 vaccination. This CDR3 reads CSVAPGLSNTGELFF. The DNA for the CDR3 is TGCAGCGTTGCCCCGGGACTGTCGAACACCGGGGAGCTGTTTTTT.